This T cell receptor (beta chain) is from a study of control samples from healthy donors and cancer patients. J lost 4 bases, V lost 0 bases, and 10 bases had no gene match. This CDR3 contains 18 residues. Germline CDR1 is MNHNS and CDR2 is SASEGT. Profiling relied on immunoSEQ multiplex PCR, and the TCRdb table lists in-frame clones only, not all of them. The sample holds some 170,000 clones, 95% to 96% seen once. This chain connects TRBV6-1 to TRBJ1-3, with 9 bases identical to TRBD1. The specimen was blood. The sequence was obtained from a woman younger than 45 in good health. The CDR3 DNA reads TGTGCCAGCAGTGAAGCGCACTTGGGACAGGGCGTCGGAAACACCATATATTTT. Encoded protein: CASSEAHLGQGVGNTIYF.